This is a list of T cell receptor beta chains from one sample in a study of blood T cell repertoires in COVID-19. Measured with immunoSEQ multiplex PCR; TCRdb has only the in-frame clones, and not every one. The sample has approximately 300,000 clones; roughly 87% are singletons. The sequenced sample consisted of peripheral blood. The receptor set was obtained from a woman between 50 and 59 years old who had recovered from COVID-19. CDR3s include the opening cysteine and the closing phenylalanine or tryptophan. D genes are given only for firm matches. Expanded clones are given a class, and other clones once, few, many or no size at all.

cdr3_nt: TGTGCCAGCAGCCCGGGGGGCCCTTACGAGCAGTACTTC
cdr3_aa: CASSPGGPYEQYF
j_call: TRBJ2-7
clone_size: few
d_call: NA
v_call: TRBV7-3

cdr3_nt: TGTGCCAGCAGCGGAGAAAGGGACTTCTCTGGAAACACCATATATTTT
cdr3_aa: CASSGERDFSGNTIYF
j_call: TRBJ1-3
clone_size: few
d_call: NA
v_call: TRBV7-2

cdr3_nt: TGTGCCAGCAGTTTGTTTGGGGGGCGGGAGGCTTTCTTT
cdr3_aa: CASSLFGGREAFF
j_call: TRBJ1-1
clone_size: many
d_call: NA
v_call: TRBV27

cdr3_nt: TGTGCCAGCAGCGCCGGGGGGGCAGCTCTATTAGGTGGAAACACCATATATTTT
cdr3_aa: CASSAGGAALLGGNTIYF
j_call: TRBJ1-3
clone_size: NA
d_call: NA
v_call: TRBV9

cdr3_nt: TGTGCCAGTAGTATGGTGGCTAGCGGGAGGAAAGGGGGCAATGAGCAGTTCTTC
cdr3_aa: CASSMVASGRKGGNEQFF
j_call: TRBJ2-1
clone_size: NA
d_call: TRBD2
v_call: TRBV19

cdr3_nt: TGTGCCAGCAGTTTACGACAGCTTAATGAAAAACTGTTTTTT
cdr3_aa: CASSLRQLNEKLFF
j_call: TRBJ1-4
clone_size: NA
d_call: NA
v_call: TRBV28

cdr3_nt: TGTGCCAGCAGCTTAGTTGGCGGGGGGGCGGAGACCCAGTACTTC
cdr3_aa: CASSLVGGGAETQYF
j_call: TRBJ2-5
clone_size: NA
d_call: TRBD2
v_call: TRBV7-2

cdr3_nt: TGTGCCAGCAGTTTGTCGACAGGGGGCACCTATGGCTACACCTTC
cdr3_aa: CASSLSTGGTYGYTF
j_call: TRBJ1-2
clone_size: few
d_call: TRBD1
v_call: TRBV6-5

cdr3_nt: TGTGCCAGCAGGGGACAGGGGCGAGAGACCCAGTACTTC
cdr3_aa: CASRGQGRETQYF
j_call: TRBJ2-5
clone_size: NA
d_call: TRBD1
v_call: TRBV12-3/TRBV12-4

cdr3_nt: TGCAGCGTTGGGCCCCCAGGGGTGACAGATACGCAGTATTTT
cdr3_aa: CSVGPPGVTDTQYF
j_call: TRBJ2-3
clone_size: NA
d_call: NA
v_call: TRBV29-1

cdr3_nt: TGCGCCAGCAGCCTGAGCGGGAGGGACCCAGATACGCAGTATTTT
cdr3_aa: CASSLSGRDPDTQYF
j_call: TRBJ2-3
clone_size: NA
d_call: TRBD2
v_call: TRBV4-3